Following are 21 T cell receptor beta chains from one sample sequenced in a study of vaccination and CD4 T cells after COVID-19. Sequencing of the DNA from cultured CD4+ T cells was carried out with the Oncomine TCR Beta short-read assay. TCRdb passed the PCR reads through MiXCR, listing each CDR3 protein once. The data contain fewer than 20,000 distinct CDR3 sequences, approximately 51% of them singletons. These TCRs are of unknown antigen specificity. Noted treatment: roughly 11-day PBMC culture with coronavirus spike peptide pools or control peptides (ViraFEST assay). The source material was CD4+ T cells from blood, cultured in vitro, sampled before SARS-CoV-2 vaccination. All receptors derive from a human donor who had recovered from COVID-19.

The CDR3 region is CASSLDSGDEQFF. For the CDR3, the DNA is TGTGCCAGCAGCTTGGACTCCGGGGATGAGCAGTTCTTC. The rearrangement uses TRBV5-6 and TRBJ2-1; a possible D gene is TRBD2 (5 bases). The CDR3 has 13 amino acids. Germline CDR1 is SGHDT and CDR2 is YYEEEE. The V end lost 0 bases, the J end lost 8 bases, and 9 bases lay between the germline ends. The full variable domain, completed using reference TRBV5-6 and TRBJ2-1, is DAGVTQSPTHLIKTRGQQVTLRCSPKSGHDTVSWYQQALGQGPQFIFQYYEEEERQRGNFPDRFSGHQFPNYSSELNVNALLLGDSALYLCASSLDSGDEQFFGPGTRLTVL.

The rearrangement uses TRBV15 and TRBJ2-7; 12 bases agree with TRBD2. Germline V gene sequence: CDR1 LNHNV, CDR2 YYDKDF (reference sequence). The length of the CDR3 is 18 residues. Trimming removed 0 bases from V and 2 bases from J; junction bases left unmatched: 8. Written as DNA, the CDR3 is TGTGCCACCAGCAGAGATCCCCCGGCTAGCGGGAGGGCCTACGAGCAGTACTTC. Its protein product is CATSRDPPASGRAYEQYF.

This chain uses TRBV28 with TRBJ1-5; TRBD1 is a possible D gene (6 bases). Germline V lookup: CDR1 MDHEN, CDR2 SYDVKM. The CDR3 extends over 16 amino acids. V lost 2 bases and J lost 1, with 12 bases in between. CDR3 residues: CASSLRGGASNQPQHF. The CDR3 DNA is TGTGCCAGCAGTTTAAGGGGGGGTGCGAGCAATCAGCCCCAGCATTTT.

The sample holds a few counts of this clonotype. The chain joins TRBV20-1 to TRBJ1-5, with 7 positions matching TRBD1. The ends lost 4 bases at V and 5 bases at J; junction bases unmatched: 5. Germline assignment: CDR1 DFQATT and CDR2 SNEGSKA (reference sequence). The CDR3 is made up of 13 amino acids. As DNA, the CDR3 is TGCAGTGCTACCCGGGACAGAGATCAGCCCCAGCATTTT. Amino acid sequence: CSATRDRDQPQHF.

The table lists this clonotype with a few counts. V is TRBV7-2 and J is TRBJ2-3; D may match TRBD1 or TRBD2 (5 bases each). The CDR3 totals 16 residues. Germline CDR1 and CDR2: SGHTA and FQGNSA. Trimming shortened V by 8 bases and J by 4 bases, and 22 bases separated the two germline ends. The CDR3 DNA reads as TGTGCCAGCGCTCTCGGGGCCCCGAGCCCACCAGATACGCAGTATTTT. This encodes CASALGAPSPPDTQYF.

V usage is TRBV2 and J usage is TRBJ2-3, with 13 positions matching TRBD2. V lost 4 bases to trimming and J lost 6 bases; unmatched junction nucleotides: 4. This CDR3 is built from 15 residues. From germline, CDR1 is SNHLY and CDR2 FYNNEI. The CDR3 is CASSGRTSGSDTQYF. In nucleotides, the CDR3 is TGTGCCAGCAGTGGAAGGACTAGCGGGAGCGATACGCAGTATTTT.

The rearrangement joins TRBV12-3 or TRBV12-4 to TRBJ2-7; 8 bases are a match to TRBD1. Germline trimming cut 5 bases from V and 1 base from J; bases unmatched to any gene: 4. This CDR3 contains 14 residues. CDR3 in DNA: TGTGCCAGCAGTGCCGGGACAGGATCCTACGAGCAGTACTTC. This encodes CASSAGTGSYEQYF.

The chain joins TRBV3-1 to TRBJ1-6; D is uncertain. Germline CDR1 is LGHDT and CDR2 is YNNKEL (reference sequence). V shed 0 bases and J shed 9 bases, with 12 bases lying between them. The CDR3 has 15 residues. CDR3 amino acids: CASSQDPRSISPLHF. In DNA form, the CDR3 reads TGTGCCAGCAGCCAAGATCCCAGAAGTATTTCACCCCTCCACTTT.

This clonotype was found a few times. The CDR3 is CSWGQGMGLPTDTQYF. CDR3 DNA: TGCAGCTGGGGACAGGGTATGGGATTACCCACAGATACGCAGTATTTT. The rearrangement links TRBV20-1 to TRBJ2-3; 9 nucleotides match TRBD1. This CDR3 has 16 amino acids. Germline V gives CDR1 DFQATT, CDR2 SNEGSKA (reference sequence).

CDR3: CASRSWSSYNSPLHF. The DNA for the CDR3 is TGTGCCAGCAGGTCTTGGAGCTCCTATAATTCACCCCTCCACTTT. V gene TRBV28 combines with J gene TRBJ1-6; D uncertain. CDR1 and CDR2 (germline): MDHEN, SYDVKM. The CDR3 is 15 amino acids. V lost 6 bases, J lost 0 bases, and 9 bases lay in between.

This clonotype was seen only a few times. V usage is TRBV20-1 and J usage is TRBJ2-7; the D gene is possibly TRBD2 (5 bases). Trimming left V 3 bases short and J 5 bases short, with 14 bases between. Germline V gene sequence: CDR1 DFQATT, CDR2 SNEGSKA (reference sequence). There are 13 residues in the CDR3. CDR3 nucleotides: TGCAGTGCTAGTTCCGGGAACAGCAACGAGCAGTACTTC. It yields the protein CSASSGNSNEQYF.

A few counts support this clonotype. This CDR3 is CSARTEPQHF. DNA for the CDR3: TGCAGCGCCAGAACGGAGCCCCAGCATTTT. The genes are TRBV29-1 and TRBJ1-5, with D hard to call. CDR1 SQVTM and CDR2 ANQGSEA come from the germline V gene. The CDR3 covers 10 residues. Trimming removed 7 bases from V and 8 bases from J, with 9 bases in between.

J is TRBJ1-2 and V is TRBV3-1, with 8 bases matching TRBD1. The CDR3 is 13 amino acids. CDR1 LGHDT and CDR2 YNNKEL come from the germline V gene (reference sequence). The ends lost 6 bases at V and 3 bases at J; junction bases unmatched: 3. The CDR3 region has the DNA TGTGCCAGCAGGGGGACAGGTTACTATGGCTACACCTTC. Translation gives CASRGTGYYGYTF.

This clonotype came up a few times. The chain couples TRBV20-1 to TRBJ2-7; 7 bases are a match to TRBD2. CDR1 and CDR2 (germline): DFQATT, SNEGSKA (reference sequence). The V and J ends lost 0 bases and 0 bases, in that order; junction bases with no gene match: 5. The length of the CDR3 is 15 residues. The chain's CDR3 is CSARDTASGSYEQYF. The CDR3 nucleotides read TGCAGTGCTAGAGATACGGCTAGCGGCTCCTACGAGCAGTACTTC.

This chain's CDR3 is CASSQRGYSSYNEQFF. For the CDR3, the DNA is TGTGCCAGCAGCCAGCGGGGGTATAGCTCCTACAATGAGCAGTTCTTC. This chain connects TRBV14 to TRBJ2-1, with 7 bases lining up with TRBD2. The J segment lost 0 bases and the V segment lost 3 bases, leaving 5 bases of the junction unmatched. The CDR3 covers 16 residues. Per the germline V gene, CDR1 is SGHDN and CDR2 is FVKESK. Full variable domain (remainder filled in from reference TRBV14 and TRBJ2-1): EAGVTQFPSHSVIEKGQTVTLRCDPISGHDNLYWYRRVMGKEIKFLLHFVKESKQDESGMPNNRFLAERTGGTYSTLKVQPAELEDSGVYFCASSQRGYSSYNEQFFGPGTRLTVL.

This clonotype has just one count. V gene TRBV30 combines with J gene TRBJ1-5, with D tentatively TRBD1 (6 bases). CDR1 and CDR2 from the germline V gene are GTSNPN and SVGIG (reference sequence). V lost 0 bases, J lost 7 bases, and 22 bases lay in between. The CDR3 runs 17 residues. CDR3 loop: CAWSVGGGPRGRQPQHF. As DNA, the CDR3 is TGTGCCTGGAGTGTGGGCGGGGGCCCCCGAGGACGGCAGCCCCAGCATTTT.

The V gene is TRBV12-3 or TRBV12-4, the J gene TRBJ1-1; no firm D call. CDR3 length: 11 amino acids. Trimming removed 8 bases at V and 7 bases at J, with 11 bases between. CDR3 in DNA: TGTGCCAGCCTAATTGTTGGTGAAGCTTTCTTT. Translated, it gives CASLIVGEAFF.

The CDR3 here is CATSRVGSLSYNEQFF. CDR3 nucleotide sequence: TGTGCCACCAGCAGAGTAGGTAGCCTTTCCTACAATGAGCAGTTCTTC. The chain carries TRBV15 and TRBJ2-1; D call uncertain. The CDR3 contains 16 residues. Germline loops: CDR1 LNHNV, CDR2 YYDKDF (reference sequence). V lost 1 base and J lost 1, with 11 bases in between.

The gene calls are TRBV15 and TRBJ2-1; D unclear. CDR1 is LNHNV and CDR2 is YYDKDF in the germline V gene (reference sequence). The ends were cut back, 1 base at V and 0 bases at J, with 7 bases in the middle. The CDR3 sequence is 15 residues long. For the CDR3, the DNA is TGTGCCACCAGCAGAGCCCCAAGCTCCTACAATGAGCAGTTCTTC. It codes for CATSRAPSSYNEQFF.

This clonotype was detected a few times. The chain is built from TRBV6-2 or TRBV6-3 and TRBJ1-5, with unresolved D. The CDR3 contains 14 residues. Per the germline V gene, CDR1 is MNHEY and CDR2 is SVGEGT. The V gene lost 1 base and the J gene lost 3 bases, with 7 bases spanning the gap. In nucleotides, the CDR3 is TGTGCCAGCAGTTACTTACAGATCAATCAGCCCCAGCATTTT. Amino acid sequence: CASSYLQINQPQHF.

The rearrangement joins TRBV6-1 to TRBJ1-1; 7 nucleotides match TRBD1. The ends lost 6 bases at V and 4 bases at J; junction bases unmatched: 5. Germline-derived CDR1 and CDR2 are MNHNS and SASEGT. This CDR3 contains 13 residues. The CDR3 protein is CASSGTVGTEAFF. CDR3 DNA: TGTGCCAGCAGCGGGACAGTCGGCACTGAAGCTTTCTTT.